One and the same sample provided the 9 T cell receptor beta chains below, sequenced in a study of blood T cell repertoires in COVID-19. Only in-frame clones appear in the TCRdb table, and some are missing; sequencing was by immunoSEQ multiplex PCR. The sample includes approximately 140,000 clones, roughly 83% of them seen just once. The specimen was peripheral blood. The receptors here all came from a man aged 60-69 years with acute or convalescent COVID-19.

The chain's CDR3 is CASSRTRGNIQYF. The DNA of the CDR3 is TGTGCCAGCAGCCGCACTCGGGGGAACATTCAGTACTTC. The rearrangement uses TRBV14 and TRBJ2-4; D is possibly TRBD2 (6 bases). Trimming left V 4 bases short and J 7 bases short, with 11 bases between. Germline V gene lookup returns CDR1 SGHDN and CDR2 FVKESK. The CDR3 runs to 13 residues.

The chain links TRBV5-1 to TRBJ1-5; D unclear. CDR1 is SGHRS, CDR2 YFSETQ, per germline. This CDR3 contains 14 residues. Trimming took off 1 base at V and 7 bases at J, with 12 bases between the two ends. Here the CDR3 DNA reads TGCGCCAGCAGCTTGTCGGGTCACCACCAGCCCCAGCATTTT. Its protein product is CASSLSGHHQPQHF.

The CDR3: CASSLSVAGIYEQYF. The DNA of the CDR3 is TGTGCCAGCAGCTTGAGCGTAGCGGGGATCTACGAGCAGTACTTC. The chain is built from TRBV11-2 and TRBJ2-7, with 8 bases that match TRBD2. V lost 3 bases, J lost 3 bases, and 7 bases stayed unmatched. This CDR3 has 15 residues. Germline CDR1 reads SGHAT; CDR2 reads FQNNGV.

J is TRBJ2-2 and V is TRBV9, with D perhaps TRBD1 (6 bases). The germline V gene has CDR1 SGDLS and CDR2 YYNGEE. The CDR3 covers 16 residues. V was pared by 0 bases and J by 2 bases, with 11 bases between. CDR3 sequence: CASSVGTAKNTGELFF. CDR3 bases: TGTGCCAGCAGCGTAGGGACAGCTAAAAACACCGGGGAGCTGTTTTTT.

In this sample, this clone turned up a few times. The chain carries TRBV6-5 and TRBJ2-1; no clear D. Germline V gene sequence: CDR1 MNHEY, CDR2 SVGAGI. V was pared by 4 bases and J by 4 bases, with 11 bases between. This CDR3 comprises 14 residues. CDR3 bases: TGTGCCAGCAGTTCAAACCCACGGTACAATGAGCAGTTCTTC. Translating gives CASSSNPRYNEQFF.

V and J are TRBV7-9 and TRBJ2-1, with TRBD2 identical over 15 bases. The germline CDR1 and CDR2 sequences are SEHNR and FQNEAQ (reference sequence). V shed 5 bases, J shed 7 bases, and the junction held 6 bases outside the gene matches. The CDR3 length is 16 residues. This CDR3 reads CASSLLGLAGGNEQFF. The DNA of the CDR3 is TGTGCCAGCAGCCTCCTCGGACTAGCGGGAGGGAATGAGCAGTTCTTC. Full variable domain (rest looked up from reference TRBV7-9 and TRBJ2-1): DTGVSQNPRHKITKRGQNVTFRCDPISEHNRLYWYRQTLGQGPEFLTYFQNEAQLEKSRLLSDRFSAERPKGSFSTLEIQRTEQGDSAMYLCASSLLGLAGGNEQFFGPGTRLTVL.

The J gene is TRBJ2-3, the V gene TRBV19; 9 bases are shared with TRBD1. The V gene end was trimmed by 4 bases and the J gene end by 6 bases; junction bases not matched to a gene: 5. The CDR3 is made up of 14 amino acids. The germline gives CDR1 LNHDA, CDR2 SQIVND (reference sequence). CDR3 DNA sequence: TGTGCCAGTAGTAAGCGGACAGGGGCGGATACGCAGTATTTT. Translating gives CASSKRTGADTQYF.

The genes are TRBV19 and TRBJ2-3; weak D call: TRBD1 (6 bases). V lost 2 bases to trimming and J lost 0 bases, with 9 bases between them. CDR1 and CDR2 from the germline V gene are LNHDA and SQIVND (reference sequence). The CDR3 has 15 amino acids. The CDR3 spells CASSILGASTDTQYF. The CDR3, as DNA: TGTGCCAGTAGTATACTGGGGGCTAGCACAGATACGCAGTATTTT. The full variable domain, completed using reference TRBV19 and TRBJ2-3, is DGGITQSPKYLFRKEGQNVTLSCEQNLNHDAMYWYRQDPGQGLRLIYYSQIVNDFQKGDIAEGYSVSREKKESFPLTVTSAQKNPTAFYLCASSILGASTDTQYFGPGTRLTVL.

This clone is a singleton in its sample. This chain links TRBV23-1 with TRBJ2-7; TRBD2 is a possible D gene (5 bases). TRBV23-1 carries the ORF label, with uncertain function. V shed 4 bases and J shed 0 bases, with 10 bases lying between them. The CDR3 totals 14 residues. CDR3 residues: CASSPSGSSYEQYF. CDR3 bases: TGCGCCAGCAGTCCCTCGGGGAGCTCCTACGAGCAGTACTTC.